Listed below are T cell receptor beta chains from one sample, sequenced in a study of cytomegalovirus exposure and HLA in healthy donors. TCRdb's copy holds only in-frame clones and misses some; the assay was immunoSEQ multiplex PCR. This table has about 89,000 clones, 75% to 80% appearing once. Sample: PBMCs. Every receptor here comes from a man younger than 40 in good health and CMV-seronegative. Each CDR3 is given with its conserved first and last residue. Each record gives: V gene, J gene, clone size, D gene, CDR3 DNA, CDR3 protein. A D gene is named only where the DNA matches it firmly. Size tells how often a clone was seen (once, few, many) or the class of an expanded clone, and some rows leave it out.

>TRBV18|TRBJ1-6|-|TRBD1
TGTGCCAGCTCACCAACGGCCAGGGGGGCATTTCCCCTCCACTTT
CASSPTARGAFPLHF
>TRBV13|TRBJ2-1|once|-
TGTGCCAGCAGCTTAGGCCCAAATGAGCAGTTCTTC
CASSLGPNEQFF
>TRBV27|TRBJ2-3|-|-
TGTGCCAGCAGTTGGGGGGCAGATACGCAGTATTTT
CASSWGADTQYF
>TRBV7-2|TRBJ1-1|few|-
TGTGCCAGCAGCCTAGCGGTAGCGAACACTGAAGCTTTCTTT
CASSLAVANTEAFF
>TRBV19|TRBJ2-7|-|TRBD2
TGTGCCAGTAGTATAGATGGGCTAGCGGGCTACGAGCAGTACTTC
CASSIDGLAGYEQYF
>TRBV6-6|TRBJ1-5|-|-
TGTGCCAGCAGTCGGAGCCAGGGCGACGATCAGCCCCAGCATTTT
CASSRSQGDDQPQHF
>TRBV6-6|TRBJ2-1|few|-
TGTGCCAGCACTGCGGGACTCGATGAGCAGTTCTTC
CASTAGLDEQFF
>TRBV28|TRBJ1-2|-|-
TGTGCCAGCAGTGGGGAGGCAGGGAGCGCCTATGGCTACACCTTC
CASSGEAGSAYGYTF
>TRBV13|TRBJ2-3|-|TRBD2
TGTGCCAGCAGCTTAGGTCAGCGGGGACATACGCAGTATTTT
CASSLGQRGHTQYF
>TRBV4-2|TRBJ2-5|-|TRBD2
TGTGCCAGCAGCCCGCTTAGCGGGGGGTCGGAAGAGACCCAGTACTTC
CASSPLSGGSEETQYF
>TRBV2|TRBJ1-2|-|-
TGTGCCAGCAGTGAACAGGTCCCACGTAACTATGGCTACACCTTC
CASSEQVPRNYGYTF
>TRBV19|TRBJ2-3|-|TRBD2
TGTGCCAGTACCCCACCCAGGACTAGCGGCCGCACAGATACGCAGTATTTT
CASTPPRTSGRTDTQYF
>TRBV21-1|TRBJ1-5|-|-
TGTGCCAGCAGCAAAGAGTACGTCAGATTTCAGCCCCAGCATTTT
CASSKEYVRFQPQHF
>TRBV7-9|TRBJ2-3|-|-
TGTGCCAGCAGCTTAACTAGCTGGGGCACAGATACGCAGTATTTT
CASSLTSWGTDTQYF
>TRBV7-2|TRBJ2-7|-|TRBD2
TGTGCCAGCAGCCTCGGACTAGGCGGAGAGCAGTACTTC
CASSLGLGGEQYF
>TRBV6-1|TRBJ1-5|-|-
TGTGCCAGCAGTGAAGAAGGAGGAAAACAGCATTTT
CASSEEGGKQHF
>TRBV27|TRBJ2-1|-|TRBD2
TGTGCCAGCAGTGCAGTCGGCGGGGGGTCGCGCAATGAGCAGTTCTTC
CASSAVGGGSRNEQFF
>TRBV30|TRBJ2-4|-|-
TGTGCCTGGAGTGCCGGACTTGCGGCCAAAAACATTCAGTACTTC
CAWSAGLAAKNIQYF
>TRBV6-1|TRBJ1-5|once|-
TGTGCCAGCAGTGAAGTGGCCTCGGGGAACAATCAGCCCCAGCATTTT
CASSEVASGNNQPQHF
>TRBV10-3|TRBJ2-7|-|TRBD1
TGTGCCATCAGCCCTGGGACAGACTCCTACGAGCAGTACTTC
CAISPGTDSYEQYF
>TRBV5-7|TRBJ1-1|-|-
TGTGCCAGCAGCTTGGTATACACTGAAGCTTTCTTT
CASSLVYTEAFF
>TRBV10-3|TRBJ2-5|-|-
TGTGCCATCAGGGACAGTCGAAGGGAAGAGACCCAGTACTTC
CAIRDSRREETQYF
>TRBV5-4|TRBJ2-1|-|TRBD2
TGTGCCAGCAGCCATAGCGGGAGAAGGGAGGAGCAGTTCTTC
CASSHSGRREEQFF
>TRBV9|TRBJ1-5|-|-
TGTGCCAGCAGCGTAGGAGTAGAGGAAAATCAGCCCCAGCATTTT
CASSVGVEENQPQHF
>TRBV15|TRBJ2-7|-|-
TGTGCCACCAGCAGAGATCCAGGAACCCTCGAGCAGTACTTC
CATSRDPGTLEQYF
>TRBV19|TRBJ2-7|-|-
TGTGCCAGTAGTATAGCTCGCGGACAGCTTACTGATTCCTACGAGCAGTACTTC
CASSIARGQLTDSYEQYF
>TRBV6-4|TRBJ2-2|-|TRBD2
TGTGCCAGCAGTGAACTAGCGGGACACACCGGGGAGCTGTTTTTT
CASSELAGHTGELFF
>TRBV28|TRBJ1-2|-|-
TGTGCCAGCAGTTTGGGGTACAGGACCTATGGCTACACCTTC
CASSLGYRTYGYTF
>TRBV5-6|TRBJ2-5|-|-
TGTGCCAGCAGCTCACGCCAAACCCACTGGGAGACCCAGTACTTC
CASSSRQTHWETQYF
>TRBV9|TRBJ1-3|-|TRBD1
TGTGCCAGCAGCTCAGGGACAGCCTCTGGAAACACCATATATTTT
CASSSGTASGNTIYF
>TRBV28|TRBJ1-3|-|-
TGTGCCAGCAGAAGGCCCAGGGAGGCCATATATTTT
CASRRPREAIYF
>TRBV2|TRBJ2-5|few|TRBD1
TGTGCCAGCAGTGAATGGACAGGGCGAGAGACCCAGTACTTC
CASSEWTGRETQYF
>TRBV25-1|TRBJ1-1|-|TRBD1
TGTGCCAGCGGCAAACAGGGGCTGAACACTGAAGCTTTCTTT
CASGKQGLNTEAFF
>TRBV2|TRBJ2-7|-|-
TGTGCCAGCAGCCCTACAAGGGGAAGGGGGTACGAGCAGTACTTC
CASSPTRGRGYEQYF
>TRBV5-1|TRBJ1-4|-|TRBD1
TGCGCCAGCAGTCGGGACAGCCCTGAAAAACTGTTTTTT
CASSRDSPEKLFF
>TRBV19|TRBJ1-2|-|TRBD1
TGTGCCAGTTTCACGGACAGGAACTATGGCTACACCTTC
CASFTDRNYGYTF
>TRBV5-4|TRBJ1-2|-|TRBD1
TGTGCCAGCAGCTTTCTAGGACAGGGGGCACTTCACTATGGCTACACCTTC
CASSFLGQGALHYGYTF
>TRBV4-1|TRBJ1-5|-|TRBD1
TGCGCCAGCAGCCTGACAGGGCCAAGTCAGCCCCAGCATTTT
CASSLTGPSQPQHF
>TRBV5-4|TRBJ2-3|-|TRBD1
TGTGCCAGCAGCTTGGCCGACAGGGTTGGGCCAGATACGCAGTATTTT
CASSLADRVGPDTQYF
>TRBV5-4|TRBJ2-3|-|TRBD1
TGTGCCAGCAGCTCGGGACAGTCCACAGATACGCAGTATTTT
CASSSGQSTDTQYF
>TRBV10-3|TRBJ2-5|-|TRBD1
TGTGCCATCAGTGAGTCAAGGGACAGAAAAGAGACCCAGTACTTC
CAISESRDRKETQYF